These 4 T cell receptor beta chains originate from one sample sequenced in a study of cytomegalovirus exposure and HLA in healthy donors. In the PCR, 60 Vbeta and 13 Jbeta primers were used. Profiled with immunoSEQ multiplex PCR; TCRdb holds only in-frame clones, not every one. Of some 150,000 clones listed, 70% to 85% were seen once; the top ten hold 4.3%. The sequencing input was PBMCs. The source is a middle-aged man in good health and CMV-seronegative.

The rearrangement uses TRBV5-5 and TRBJ1-2; the D is unclear. Germline V CDR1 and CDR2: SGHKS, YYEKEE (reference sequence). Trimming left V 1 base short and J 2 bases short, with 6 bases between. The length of the CDR3 is 13 residues. CDR3 loop: CASSLSPNYGYTF. CDR3 in DNA: TGTGCCAGCAGCTTGTCCCCAAACTATGGCTACACCTTC.

This clone appeared a few times. CDR3 amino acids: CAISEEGRGGRETQYF. CDR3 coding DNA: TGTGCCATCAGTGAGGAAGGACGGGGGGGGAGAGAGACCCAGTACTTC. V usage is TRBV10-3 and J usage is TRBJ2-5; TRBD2 matches 8 bases. The CDR3 totals 16 residues. The V and J ends lost 2 bases and 4 bases, in that order; junction bases with no gene match: 9. Germline-derived CDR1 and CDR2 are ENHRY and SYGVKD.

This chain links TRBV19 with TRBJ2-2; a weak D match, TRBD2 (5 bases). The germline V and J ends were trimmed by 4 bases and 6 bases, with 12 bases remaining between them. The V gene's germline CDR1 is LNHDA and CDR2 SQIVND (reference sequence). The CDR3 is 14 amino acids. CDR3 nucleotides: TGTGCCAGTAGTAACACGGGAAGGGCCGGGGAGCTGTTTTTT. Its protein is CASSNTGRAGELFF. The complete variable domain, with remaining parts taken from reference TRBV19 and TRBJ2-2, reads DGGITQSPKYLFRKEGQNVTLSCEQNLNHDAMYWYRQDPGQGLRLIYYSQIVNDFQKGDIAEGYSVSREKKESFPLTVTSAQKNPTAFYLCASSNTGRAGELFFGEGSRLTVL.

The chain uses TRBV30 and TRBJ1-2, with a weak D call TRBD1 (5 bases). The CDR3 totals 12 residues. Between the trimmed V and J ends, which lost 3 bases and 5 bases, there was a span of 10 bases. CDR1 is GTSNPN, CDR2 SVGIG, per germline (reference sequence). CDR3 sequence reads: CAWRRGGYGYTF. In nucleotides, the CDR3 is TGTGCCTGGAGAAGGGGAGGATATGGCTACACCTTC.